The next 7 T cell receptor beta chains were all read from a single sample in a study of cytomegalovirus exposure and HLA in healthy donors. 60 Vbeta and 13 Jbeta primers were used in PCR. The method was immunoSEQ multiplex PCR; TCRdb's version includes in-frame clones alone and lacks a portion of them. The sample has 160,000 or so clones, roughly four fifths seen once; the top ten hold 1.5% to 1.7%. Sequenced input: PBMCs. The receptors stem from a middle-aged man in good health and CMV-seronegative.

The V call is TRBV30, the J call TRBJ2-5; D possibly corresponds to TRBD1 (5 bases). The CDR3 covers 14 residues. The V and J ends lost 7 bases and 2 bases respectively, with 17 bases between them. CDR1 and CDR2 from the germline V gene are GTSNPN and SVGIG (reference sequence). The CDR3 region is CASSYDSLQETQYF. Here the CDR3 DNA reads TGTGCCTCGTCCTATGACAGCCTACAAGAGACCCAGTACTTC.

The V gene is TRBV2, the J gene TRBJ2-1; 11 bases align to TRBD2. V shed 4 bases and J 4 bases; nucleotides not matched to a gene: 9. The CDR3 sequence is 17 residues long. Germline V gene sequence: CDR1 SNHLY, CDR2 FYNNEI. The DNA of the CDR3 is TGTGCCAGCAGTGGCTCCATTACTAGCGGGAGTTACAATGAGCAGTTCTTC. It is translated as CASSGSITSGSYNEQFF. Together with reference TRBV2 and TRBJ2-1, the CDR3 gives the full variable domain: EPEVTQTPSHQVTQMGQEVILRCVPISNHLYFYWYRQILGQKVEFLVSFYNNEISEKSEIFDDQFSVERPDGSNFTLKIRSTKLEDSAMYFCASSGSITSGSYNEQFFGPGTRLTVL.

The chain employs TRBV6-6 and TRBJ2-7; tentative D call: TRBD2 (5 bases). The CDR3 sequence is 14 residues long. Looked up from germline, CDR1 is MNHNY and CDR2 is SVGAGI (reference sequence). V lost 8 bases and J 2 bases, leaving 16 bases between the germline ends. The CDR3 loop is CASRGRQATYEQYF. The CDR3 DNA reads TGTGCCAGCCGGGGTCGTCAGGCCACCTACGAGCAGTACTTC.

The rearrangement joins TRBV10-3 to TRBJ2-7; D is undetermined. The ends were cut back, 3 bases at V and 0 bases at J, with 12 bases in the middle. Per the germline V gene, CDR1 is ENHRY and CDR2 is SYGVKD. The CDR3 runs 15 residues. The CDR3 protein is CAISEVGSYSYEQYF. The CDR3 DNA reads TGTGCCATCAGTGAAGTCGGTAGCTACTCCTACGAGCAGTACTTC.

The rearrangement links TRBV11-2 to TRBJ2-7; D possibly corresponds to TRBD2 (6 bases). The CDR3 has 14 residues. The germline CDR1 and CDR2 sequences are SGHAT and FQNNGV. The V end lost 8 bases, the J end lost 0 bases, and 14 bases lay between the germline ends. DNA of the CDR3: TGTGCCAGCCAACCTTTGCGGGGCTCCTACGAGCAGTACTTC. As protein: CASQPLRGSYEQYF.

V and J are TRBV19 and TRBJ1-1; maybe TRBD1 (5 bases). V was cut by 3 bases and J by 3 bases, with 11 bases left in between. This CDR3 spans 14 amino acids. CDR1 and CDR2 from the germline V gene are LNHDA and SQIVND (reference sequence). CDR3 residues: CASSMGGGDTEAFF. The CDR3 DNA reads as TGTGCCAGTAGTATGGGGGGAGGGGACACTGAAGCTTTCTTT.

The J gene is TRBJ1-1, the V gene TRBV28; TRBD1 matches 8 bases. The CDR3 sequence is 13 residues long. CDR1 MDHEN and CDR2 SYDVKM come from the germline V gene. Losses at the gene ends were 5 bases for V and 5 bases for J; bases not matched to a gene: 4. The CDR3: CASSPRTGTEAFF. As DNA, the CDR3 is TGTGCCAGCAGTCCCCGGACAGGGACTGAAGCTTTCTTT.